What follows is one TCR beta chain and its context. This entry belongs to a study of blood T cell repertoires in COVID-19. Study at large: Collection of acute and convalescent COVID-19 samples took place in the United States, Italy and Spain. T cells, B-cell-depleted T cells, or PBMCs provided the cDNA or gDNA that served as material.

In the original analysis: Estimation of nucleated cell counts was performed using reference gene primer amplification. Assay: immunoSEQ multiplex PCR; the TCRdb copy retains only in-frame clones and omits some. The V and J calls and the clone size are those of that table, but D and trimming were determined from the DNA. The sample has some 180,000 clones; 90% are singletons. Unmatched junction bases numbered 5, after V lost 0 bases and J lost 6 bases. The CDR3 totals 16 residues. The germline CDR1 and CDR2 sequences are SGHNT and YENEEA. The specimen was peripheral blood. The chain carries TRBV11-3 and TRBJ2-3; TRBD1 matches 11 bases. This receptor was identified in a man aged 45-65 years with acute or convalescent COVID-19. The CDR3 coding sequence is TGTGCCAGCAGCTTAGATGGACAGGGGGCAAGGGATACGCAGTATTTT. Protein: CASSLDGQGARDTQYF.